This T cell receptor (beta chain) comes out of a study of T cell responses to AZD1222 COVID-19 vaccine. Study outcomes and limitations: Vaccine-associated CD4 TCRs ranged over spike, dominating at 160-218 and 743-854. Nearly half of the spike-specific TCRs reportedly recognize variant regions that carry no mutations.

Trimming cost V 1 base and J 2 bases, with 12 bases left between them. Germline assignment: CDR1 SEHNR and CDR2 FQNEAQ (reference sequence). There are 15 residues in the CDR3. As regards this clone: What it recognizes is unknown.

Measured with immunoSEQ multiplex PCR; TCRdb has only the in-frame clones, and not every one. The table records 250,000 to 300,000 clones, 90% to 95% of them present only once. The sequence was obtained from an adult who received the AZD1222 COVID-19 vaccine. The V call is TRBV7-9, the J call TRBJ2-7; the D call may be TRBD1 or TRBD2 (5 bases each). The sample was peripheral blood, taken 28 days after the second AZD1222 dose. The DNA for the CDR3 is TGTGCCAGCAGCTTAGACCCGGGACCCACCTACGAGCAGTACTTC. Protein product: CASSLDPGPTYEQYF. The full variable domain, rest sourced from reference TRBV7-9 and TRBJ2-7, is DTGVSQNPRHKITKRGQNVTFRCDPISEHNRLYWYRQTLGQGPEFLTYFQNEAQLEKSRLLSDRFSAERPKGSFSTLEIQRTEQGDSAMYLCASSLDPGPTYEQYFGPGTRLTVT.